These 8 T cell receptor beta chains share one sample of origin, sequenced in a study of blood T cells in healthy people across ages. Combining a sample-barcoded 5' primer with a J-beta primer mix, a second PCR ran for roughly 6 to 12 cycles. TCRdb fed the 5' RACE reads into MiXCR, producing one record per CDR3 protein. The sample consists of over a million distinct CDR3 sequences, roughly 59% of them appearing once. What was sequenced was blood. The source of these receptors is a man between 18 and 29 years old in good health.

V gene TRBV4-3 combines with J gene TRBJ2-3; TRBD2 might be the D (7 bases). Trimming took off 4 bases at V and 1 base at J, with 18 bases between the two ends. The CDR3 totals 17 residues. Germline values: CDR1 LGHNA, CDR2 YSLEER. In nucleotides, the CDR3 is TGCGCCAGCAGCCCGCACCACGGGCGGGGGCGCACAGATACGCAGTATTTT. This encodes CASSPHHGRGRTDTQYF.

This clonotype has a handful of counts. The chain recombines TRBV29-1 with TRBJ2-7, with 10 bases identical to TRBD1. The CDR3 runs to 16 residues. Germline V lookup: CDR1 SQVTM, CDR2 ANQGSEA. The V segment lost 0 bases and the J segment 2 bases; nucleotides outside the gene matches: 7. The CDR3: CSVEDVDRGETYEQYF. The CDR3 coding sequence is TGCAGCGTTGAAGACGTGGACAGGGGGGAGACCTACGAGCAGTACTTC.

This chain connects TRBV6-5 to TRBJ2-2; no reliable D call. CDR1 MNHEY and CDR2 SVGAGI come from the germline V gene. The CDR3 has 11 residues. Trimming left V 6 bases short and J 7 bases short, with 6 bases between. The CDR3 reads CASRRDGELFF. The CDR3 DNA is TGTGCCAGCAGACGAGACGGGGAGCTGTTTTTT.

V usage is TRBV29-1 and J usage is TRBJ2-2; a weak D match, TRBD2 (7 bases). Per the germline V gene, CDR1 is SQVTM and CDR2 is ANQGSEA. The CDR3 is 14 residues long. The CDR3 spells CSGGGGLNTGELFF. Here the CDR3 DNA reads TGCAGTGGGGGCGGGGGACTGAACACCGGGGAGCTGTTTTTT.

This clonotype appeared a few times. The gene calls are TRBV14 and TRBJ2-7; perhaps TRBD1 as D (5 bases). The V gene's germline CDR1 is SGHDN and CDR2 FVKESK. Trimming cost V 3 bases and J 4 bases, with 13 bases left between them. CDR3 length: 14 amino acids. The CDR3 DNA is TGTGCCAGCAGCCATCCGACAGAAGAGTACGAGCAGTACTTC. This encodes CASSHPTEEYEQYF.

The table lists this clonotype with a few counts. The chain recombines TRBV6-2 or TRBV6-3 with TRBJ2-3; TRBD2 aligns across 7 bases. J lost 4 bases, V lost 2 bases, and 6 bases had no gene match. The CDR3 is 15 residues long. The germline CDR1 and CDR2 sequences are MNHEY and SVGEGT. The CDR3 nucleotides read TGTGCCAGCAGTTACCCGAGGGGAGGGCCAGATACGCAGTATTTT. Protein sequence: CASSYPRGGPDTQYF.

The chain combines TRBV2 with TRBJ2-1, with D perhaps matching TRBD2 (5 bases). Trimming cost V 3 bases and J 3 bases, with 9 bases left between them. Germline assignment: CDR1 SNHLY and CDR2 FYNNEI. The CDR3 sequence is 14 residues long. The DNA for the CDR3 is TGTGCCAGCAGTGACGAGGGCAGCTACAATGAGCAGTTCTTC. It encodes CASSDEGSYNEQFF.

This clonotype has a handful of counts. V usage is TRBV7-9 and J usage is TRBJ2-1; 9 nucleotides match TRBD2. Germline V gives CDR1 SEHNR, CDR2 FQNEAQ (reference sequence). The trim removed 0 bases at V and 8 bases at J, leaving 5 bases unmatched. The CDR3 is 15 amino acids. This CDR3 reads CASSLASGRGDEQFF. CDR3 bases: TGTGCCAGCAGCTTAGCTAGCGGGAGAGGCGATGAGCAGTTCTTC.